The 28 T cell receptor beta chains given below trace back to one sample, sequenced in a study of tumor-infiltrating lymphocytes in primary liver carcinoma. The tissue used was unsorted bulk material of about 19-33 mg. RNA and DNA were co-extracted from it with the AllPrep DNA/RNA mini kit. The input was 450 to 500 ng total RNA; TCR beta cDNA was made from it with a constant-region primer. Construction of TCR beta libraries relied on three successive nested multiplex PCR rounds employing slightly modified ARM-PCR. PCR rounds one and two used TRBV1-TRBV30 forward primers with a C-beta reverse primer for around 10 cycles each. TCRdb itself ran the multiplex PCR reads through MiXCR, one entry per CDR3 protein. The table has roughly 100,000 distinct CDR3 sequences, approximately 80% seen once. Sequencing used liver tumor tissue from sampling region 3. Subset specified: tumor region T3, left-lateral pole. Receptor source: a man between 35 and 55 years old with primary liver carcinoma and hepatitis B virus infection.

A note on this clonotype: A junction end diverges from the germline sequence, so it may reflect a read error. V and J are TRBV5-5 and TRBJ2-5; 11 bases line up with TRBD2. Germline V gene data show CDR1 as SGHKS and CDR2 as YYEKEE (reference sequence). The CDR3 consists of 14 residues. The CDR3 nucleotides are TGTACCAGCAGCTCGAAGACTAGCGGGGAGACCCAGTATTTC. It translates to CTSSSKTSGETQYF.

This clonotype was picked up one time. No conserved phenylalanine or tryptophan ends this CDR3, so it is likely a read error. This rearrangement joins TRBV5-6 to TRBJ2-5; D is possibly TRBD2 (6 bases). Germline-derived CDR1 and CDR2 are SGHDT and YYEEEE. The CDR3 loop spans 14 amino acids. The CDR3: CVSSLGQGGETQYY. CDR3 coding DNA: TGTGTCAGCAGCTTAGGGCAGGGAGGTGAGACCCAGTACTAC.

The chain carries TRBV7-3 and TRBJ1-1, with no clear D. The CDR3 is 15 amino acids. With 2 bases removed from V and 11 bases from J, the gap between germline ends came to 21 bases. Germline V gene data show CDR1 as SGHTA and CDR2 as FQGTGA. The CDR3 sequence is CASSLGSGSGEMAFF. The CDR3 nucleotides read TGTGCCAGCAGCTTAGGGTCGGGTTCGGGAGAGATGGCTTTCTTT. Drawing the rest from reference TRBV7-3 and TRBJ1-1, the complete variable domain is GAGVSQTPSNKVTEKGKYVELRCDPISGHTALYWYRQSLGQGPEFLIYFQGTGAADDSGLPNDRFFAVRPEGSVSTLKIQRTERGDSAVYLCASSLGSGSGEMAFFGQGTRLTVV.

The sample holds one count of this clonotype. A much larger clone differs from this one at a single base, so this may be a read error. The CDR3 does not end in the conserved phenylalanine or tryptophan, so this is likely a read error. The gene calls are TRBV2 and TRBJ2-1, with 9 positions matching TRBD2. V gave up 3 bases and J gave up 8 bases; unmatched junction bases: 2. This CDR3 is built from 13 residues. Germline assignment: CDR1 SNHLY and CDR2 FYNNEI. For the CDR3, the DNA is TGTGCCAGCAGTGAGACTAGCGGAGATGAGCAGTTCGTC. Protein product: CASSETSGDEQFV.

This chain joins TRBV12-3 or TRBV12-4 and TRBJ1-1; no firm D call. The CDR3 runs to 14 residues. The V end was cut by 11 bases, the J end by 1 base, with 17 bases between. For the CDR3, the DNA is TGTGCCGGAAGTTCGGCAAACAAGAACACTGAAGCTTTCTTT. Its translation: CAGSSANKNTEAFF.

The chain recombines TRBV6-5 with TRBJ2-5, with D hard to call. Trimming removed 2 bases at V and 1 base at J, with 17 bases between. The germline CDR1 and CDR2 sequences are MNHEY and SVGAGI. This CDR3 is 17 amino acids long. The CDR3 DNA is TGTGCCAGCAGTTACCTGAGTAGTGGCGAGTCCCAAGAGACCCAGTACTTC. It codes for CASSYLSSGESQETQYF.

About this clonotype itself: An end of the junction differs from the germline gene, which may be a read error. J is TRBJ1-6 and V is TRBV11-1; tentative D call: TRBD1 (5 bases). This CDR3 is 13 amino acids long. Germline assignment: CDR1 SGHAT and CDR2 FQDESV (reference sequence). CDR3: CANSRTLVSSLHF. The CDR3 coding sequence is TGTGCCAACAGCCGGACACTCGTTTCATCCCTCCACTTT.

On this clonotype itself: A single base separates this from a much larger clone, so it may be a read error. This sequence joins TRBV10-2 and TRBJ1-5; D not certain. V gave up 4 bases and J gave up 4 bases, with 17 bases separating them. The CDR3 loop spans 16 amino acids. The germline CDR1 and CDR2 sequences are WSHSY and SAAADI. DNA of the CDR3: TGCGCCAGCAGTGGGCTCGACCGGGGAGGGAATCAGCCCCAGCATTTT. Amino acid sequence: CASSGLDRGGNQPQHF.

A note on this clonotype: It is likely a read error, because the conserved phenylalanine at the end of the CDR3 is missing. V and J are TRBV6-1 and TRBJ2-1; a possible D gene is TRBD2 (5 bases). This CDR3 spans 15 amino acids. Germline V gene lookup returns CDR1 MNHNS and CDR2 SASEGT. Deletions cut 9 bases from V and 2 bases from J, with 17 bases between. The CDR3 coding sequence is TGTGCCAGTACCCTTGAGCGGCACACCTACAATGAGCAGTTCTTA. It is translated as CASTLERHTYNEQFL.

With respect to this clonotype: One end of the junction varies from germline; a read error may be responsible. The chain employs TRBV4-1 and TRBJ1-2; 8 bases are shared with TRBD1. Germline V lookup: CDR1 MGHRA, CDR2 YSYEKL. This CDR3 region has 16 residues. The CDR3 reads CASSHRGQGTAYGHTF. The CDR3 region has the DNA TGCGCCAGCAGCCACCGTGGACAGGGAACGGCCTATGGCCACACCTTC.

The V gene is TRBV7-8, the J gene TRBJ2-7, with D perhaps TRBD2 (6 bases). Germline V gene sequence: CDR1 SGHVS, CDR2 FQNEAQ. The CDR3 length is 18 residues. V shed 9 bases and J shed 0 bases, with 27 bases lying between them. DNA for the CDR3: TGTGCCAGTAGCCCTCGGACTAACGGGAGTATGAGCTCCTACGAGCAGTACTTC. It codes for CASSPRTNGSMSSYEQYF.

The chain carries TRBV6-5 and TRBJ2-7, with TRBD2 matching over 9 bases. V lost 11 bases and J lost 2; bases outside the gene matches: 16. Germline V lookup: CDR1 MNHEY, CDR2 SVGAGI. The CDR3 has 16 residues. CDR3 residues: CACKGGPSGDAYEQYF. The CDR3 region has the DNA TGTGCCTGCAAGGGGGGTCCTAGCGGGGATGCCTACGAGCAGTACTTC.

On this clonotype itself: An end of the junction does not agree with germline; a read error may underlie this. The chain links TRBV2 to TRBJ1-1; D remains ambiguous. CDR1 is SNHLY, CDR2 FYNNEI, per germline. The length of the CDR3 is 13 residues. The CDR3 is CASNEQANTEAVF. The CDR3 bases are TGTGCCAGCAACGAGCAGGCTAACACTGAAGCTGTCTTT. Supplemented by reference TRBV2 and TRBJ1-1, the full variable domain reads EPEVTQTPSHQVTQMGQEVILRCVPISNHLYFYWYRQILGQKVEFLVSFYNNEISEKSEIFDDQFSVERPDGSNFTLKIRSTKLEDSAMYFCASNEQANTEAVFGQGTRLTVV.

A note on this clonotype: A junction boundary mismatches the germline segment, possibly from a read error. CDR3: CGSSSNPGGDYTF. The DNA of the CDR3 is TGTGGCAGCAGCTCTAACCCAGGGGGAGACTACACCTTC. This chain joins TRBV11-2 and TRBJ1-2, with TRBD1 matching 7 bases. This CDR3 spans 13 amino acids. Germline V lookup: CDR1 SGHAT, CDR2 FQNNGV. Full variable domain (missing parts from reference TRBV11-2 and TRBJ1-2): EAGVAQSPRYKIIEKRQSVAFWCNPISGHATLYWYQQILGQGPKLLIQFQNNGVVDDSQLPKDRFSAERLKGVDSTLKIQPAKLEDSAVYLCGSSSNPGGDYTFGSGTRLTVV.

About this clonotype itself: One end of the junction varies from germline; a read error may be responsible. The V and J genes are TRBV11-2 and TRBJ1-5, with a weak D call TRBD1 (5 bases). The CDR3 contains 16 residues. Germline V gives CDR1 SGHAT, CDR2 FQNNGV. CDR3 nucleotide sequence: TGTGCCAGCAGCCTAAATGGGGGACTGACGAATCAGTCCCAACATTTT. This gives the protein CASSLNGGLTNQSQHF.

This clonotype was counted a single time. A junction boundary mismatches the germline segment, possibly from a read error. V usage is TRBV5-6 and J usage is TRBJ2-2; TRBD2 is a possible D gene (5 bases). This CDR3 region has 13 residues. Germline lookup yields CDR1 SGHDT and CDR2 YYEEEE. The chain's CDR3 is CSSSFANTGELLF. CDR3 sequence (DNA): TGTTCCAGCAGCTTCGCGAACACCGGGGAGCTGCTTTTT.

Notes on this clonotype: The junction shows a germline mismatch at one end, possibly a read error. The chain carries TRBV6-2 or TRBV6-3 and TRBJ1-1, with D possibly being TRBD1 (6 bases). The CDR3 is made up of 14 amino acids. Germline V lookup: CDR1 MNHEY, CDR2 SVGEGT. For the CDR3, the DNA is TGTGCCAGCAGTTATTGCACAGGGCTCACTGATGCTTTCTTT. This translates into CASSYCTGLTDAFF.

The chain carries TRBV12-3 or TRBV12-4 and TRBJ2-2; D not certain. This CDR3 spans 16 amino acids. V dropped 7 bases and J dropped 4 bases, with 19 bases sitting between them. The CDR3 bases are TGTGCCAGCAACCTCCGTGAAGGGCGAATCACCGGGGAGCTGTTTTTT. Translation: CASNLREGRITGELFF.

With regard to this clonotype: It is likely a read error, because the conserved phenylalanine at the end of the CDR3 is missing. The DNA is omitted, as the CDR3 cannot be located on it reliably, and the CDR3 follows TCRdb's listing. This chain links TRBV6-2 or TRBV6-3 with TRBJ1-5; the table's D call TRBD1 went unverified against the DNA. Germline V gene lookup returns CDR1 MNHEY and CDR2 SVGEGT. Inclusive of both ends, the CDR3 amounts to 16 amino acids. The CDR3: CASTYGAGYGTQPRHI.

The J gene is TRBJ2-3, the V gene TRBV15; the D gene is possibly TRBD2 (7 bases). The CDR3 extends over 15 amino acids. Trimming took 0 bases from V and 6 from J, leaving 13 bases between them. Per germline, CDR1 LNHNV and CDR2 YYDKDF (reference sequence). The CDR3 sequence: CATSRDTGGADTQYF. CDR3 in DNA: TGTGCCACCAGCAGAGATACGGGGGGCGCGGATACGCAGTATTTT.

This chain joins TRBV29-1 and TRBJ2-1; 7 bases line up with TRBD2. The ends lost 7 bases at V and 9 bases at J; junction bases unmatched: 15. The CDR3 covers 14 residues. The germline gives CDR1 SQVTM, CDR2 ANQGSEA. CDR3 sequence reads: CSGHGLEGVGEQFF. The DNA for the CDR3 is TGCAGCGGGCATGGACTAGAGGGAGTAGGTGAGCAGTTCTTC.

The chain combines TRBV11-2 with TRBJ2-5, with D perhaps TRBD2 (5 bases). Trimming removed 5 bases from V and 14 bases from J, with 21 bases in between. The CDR3 covers 13 residues. Germline values: CDR1 SGHAT, CDR2 FQNNGV. The CDR3 protein is CASSTAGSEIHYF. The CDR3 DNA reads TGTGCCAGCAGCACCGCGGGCTCGGAGATCCACTACTTC. Drawing the rest from reference TRBV11-2 and TRBJ2-5, the complete variable domain is EAGVAQSPRYKIIEKRQSVAFWCNPISGHATLYWYQQILGQGPKLLIQFQNNGVVDDSQLPKDRFSAERLKGVDSTLKIQPAKLEDSAVYLCASSTAGSEIHYFGPGTRLLVL.

To note about this clonotype: Compared with germline, one end of the junction differs, possibly owing to a read error. The J gene is TRBJ2-7, the V gene TRBV11-2; TRBD1 might be the D (5 bases). In germline, CDR1 is SGHAT, CDR2 FQNNGV. This CDR3 region has 14 residues. In nucleotides, the CDR3 is TGTGCCAGCAGCTCCAACAGGAATTCCTACGGGCAGTACTTC. It yields the protein CASSSNRNSYGQYF.

This clonotype rates as medium-sized. The chain is built from TRBV29-1 and TRBJ2-5; TRBD2 matches at 12 bases. There are 14 residues in the CDR3. The trim removed 6 bases at V and 6 bases at J, leaving 8 bases unmatched. Germline assignment: CDR1 SQVTM and CDR2 ANQGSEA. Written as DNA, the CDR3 is TGCAGCGTCAAGGGGCTAGCGGGGGGGCAGACCCAGTACTTC. It is translated as CSVKGLAGGQTQYF.

Concerning this clonotype: The CDR3 carries no conserved terminal phenylalanine or tryptophan, so it likely arises from a read error. The V and J genes are TRBV4-3 and TRBJ2-1; D is undetermined. Germline V lookup: CDR1 LGHNA, CDR2 YSLEER. The CDR3 length is 16 residues. The CDR3 region has the DNA TGCGCCAGTAGCCAAGATCCCTACACAGAATACAATGAGCAGTTCCTC. It encodes CASSQDPYTEYNEQFL.

This clonotype was recorded many times. The rearrangement uses TRBV5-5 and TRBJ2-7, with 9 nucleotides matching TRBD2. J gave up 0 bases and V 1 base, and 8 bases lay outside the gene matches. The CDR3 runs 17 residues. From germline, CDR1 is SGHKS and CDR2 YYEKEE (reference sequence). CDR3: CASSLRLAELGSYEQYF. The CDR3 bases are TGTGCCAGCAGCTTGAGACTAGCGGAGTTGGGCTCCTACGAGCAGTACTTC.

For this clonotype: The CDR3 end shows no conserved phenylalanine or tryptophan, and so a read error is likely. It is unclear where the CDR3 begins or ends on the DNA, so no DNA is shown, and the CDR3 is as TCRdb lists it. The rearrangement joins TRBV6-6 to TRBJ1-5. With termini counted, the CDR3 has 16 amino acids. Germline V gives CDR1 MNHNY, CDR2 SVGAGI (reference sequence). CDR3 residues: CASSYSTEGGNQPQHL.

Comments on this clonotype: One end of the junction is discordant with germline, which a read error may explain. V is TRBV5-6 and J is TRBJ1-1; the D gene is possibly TRBD1 (6 bases). Germline lookup yields CDR1 SGHDT and CDR2 YYEEEE. This CDR3 is built from 15 residues. CDR3 nucleotides: TGTGCCAGTAGCCCAGGGGATAAAGTGAAGACTGAAGCTTTCTTT. Protein: CASSPGDKVKTEAFF.